Below are 5 T cell receptor beta chains sequenced from a single sample in a study of blood T cell repertoires in COVID-19. Sequencing was performed with immunoSEQ multiplex PCR; in TCRdb, only in-frame clones are kept and a portion is missing. The profile shows about 200,000 clones, 80% to 85% of them singletons. Material for sequencing was PBMCs or T cells enriched from blood (not recorded which). These receptor sequences come from a middle-aged man who had recovered from COVID-19.

This clone was detected once. The V gene is TRBV9, the J gene TRBJ1-1; weak D call: TRBD1 (6 bases). Germline V gene data show CDR1 as SGDLS and CDR2 as YYNGEE. The length of the CDR3 is 14 residues. The V gene lost 2 bases and the J gene lost 2 bases, with 10 bases spanning the gap. CDR3 sequence (DNA): TGTGCCAGCAGCGTCGACAGGCTAAACACTGAAGCTTTCTTT. Its translation: CASSVDRLNTEAFF. The full variable domain, with the rest looked up from reference TRBV9 and TRBJ1-1, is DSGVTQTPKHLITATGQRVTLRCSPRSGDLSVYWYQQSLDQGLQFLIQYYNGEERAKGNILERFSAQQFPDLHSELNLSSLELGDSALYFCASSVDRLNTEAFFGQGTRLTVV.

The V and J genes are TRBV6-5 and TRBJ1-1; TRBD1 might be the D (5 bases). Germline CDR1 MNHEY, CDR2 SVGAGI. The CDR3 loop spans 13 amino acids. V lost 5 bases to trimming and J lost 2 bases, with 9 bases between them. The CDR3 here is CASSIGANTEAFF. Here the CDR3 DNA reads TGTGCCAGCAGTATAGGGGCTAACACTGAAGCTTTCTTT.

This rearrangement joins TRBV10-3 to TRBJ2-3; 9 nucleotides align to TRBD2. CDR3 length equals 15 residues. Germline assignment: CDR1 ENHRY and CDR2 SYGVKD. The V segment lost 5 bases and the J segment 2 bases; nucleotides outside the gene matches: 5. The DNA of the CDR3 is TGTGCCATCAGTTTGACTAGCGGCGACACAGATACGCAGTATTTT. This gives the protein CAISLTSGDTDTQYF.

V is TRBV5-1 and J is TRBJ2-1; possible D gene TRBD2, 6 bases. Deletions cut 4 bases from V and 1 base from J, with 9 bases between. Germline CDR1 and CDR2: SGHRS and YFSETQ. The CDR3 has 14 residues. Here the CDR3 reads CASSAAGSYNEQFF. DNA of the CDR3: TGCGCCAGCAGCGCTGCGGGGTCCTACAATGAGCAGTTCTTC.

The chain uses TRBV7-9 and TRBJ1-3; 7 nucleotides line up with TRBD1. The CDR3 is made up of 15 amino acids. Germline lookup yields CDR1 SEHNR and CDR2 FQNEAQ (reference sequence). V gave up 6 bases and J gave up 3 bases; unmatched junction bases: 8. The CDR3 protein is CASRTEGAGGNTIYF. The DNA of the CDR3 is TGTGCCAGCAGAACGGAGGGGGCCGGTGGAAACACCATATATTTT.